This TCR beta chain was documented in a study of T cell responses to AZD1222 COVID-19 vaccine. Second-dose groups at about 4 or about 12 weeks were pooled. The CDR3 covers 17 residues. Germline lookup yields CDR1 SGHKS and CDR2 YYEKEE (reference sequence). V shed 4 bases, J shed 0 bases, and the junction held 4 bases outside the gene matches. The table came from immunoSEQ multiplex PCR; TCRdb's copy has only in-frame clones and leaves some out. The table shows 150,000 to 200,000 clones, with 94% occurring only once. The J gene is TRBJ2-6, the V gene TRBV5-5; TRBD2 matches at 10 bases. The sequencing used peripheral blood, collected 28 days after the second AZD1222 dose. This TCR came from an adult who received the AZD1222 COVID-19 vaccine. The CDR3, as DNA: TGTGCCAGCAGCCCCCGACTAGCGGGCTCTGGGGCCAACGTCCTGACTTTC. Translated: CASSPRLAGSGANVLTF.